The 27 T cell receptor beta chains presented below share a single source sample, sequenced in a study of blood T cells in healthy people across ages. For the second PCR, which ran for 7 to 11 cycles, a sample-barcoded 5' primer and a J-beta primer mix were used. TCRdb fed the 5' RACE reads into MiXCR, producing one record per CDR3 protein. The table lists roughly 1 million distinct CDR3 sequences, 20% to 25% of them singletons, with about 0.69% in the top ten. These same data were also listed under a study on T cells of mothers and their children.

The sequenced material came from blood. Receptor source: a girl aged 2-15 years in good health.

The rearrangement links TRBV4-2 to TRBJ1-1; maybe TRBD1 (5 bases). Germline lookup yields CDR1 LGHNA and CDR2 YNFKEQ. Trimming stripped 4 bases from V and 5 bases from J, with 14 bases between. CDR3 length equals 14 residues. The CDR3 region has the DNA TGTGCCAGCAGCCCTTTAGGGGAAGGGACTGAAGCTTTCTTT. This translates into CASSPLGEGTEAFF.

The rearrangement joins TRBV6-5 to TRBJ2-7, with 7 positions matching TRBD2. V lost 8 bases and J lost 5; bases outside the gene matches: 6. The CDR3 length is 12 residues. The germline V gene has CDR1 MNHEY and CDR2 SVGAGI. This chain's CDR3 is CASRMGGNEQYF. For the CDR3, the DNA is TGTGCCAGCCGGATGGGAGGGAACGAGCAGTACTTC.

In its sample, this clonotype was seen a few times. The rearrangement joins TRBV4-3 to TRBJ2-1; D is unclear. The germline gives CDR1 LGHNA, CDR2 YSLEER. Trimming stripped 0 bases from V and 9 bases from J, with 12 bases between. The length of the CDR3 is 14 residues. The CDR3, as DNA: TGCGCCAGCAGCCAAGATACATTTCTGGGTGAGCAGTTCTTC. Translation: CASSQDTFLGEQFF.

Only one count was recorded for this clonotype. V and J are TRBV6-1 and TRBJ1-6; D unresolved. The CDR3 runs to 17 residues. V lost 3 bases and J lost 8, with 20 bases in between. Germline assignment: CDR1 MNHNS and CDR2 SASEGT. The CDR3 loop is CASSETLTHSVDSPLHF. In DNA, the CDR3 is TGTGCCAGCAGTGAGACACTGACTCACTCGGTGGATTCACCCCTCCACTTT.

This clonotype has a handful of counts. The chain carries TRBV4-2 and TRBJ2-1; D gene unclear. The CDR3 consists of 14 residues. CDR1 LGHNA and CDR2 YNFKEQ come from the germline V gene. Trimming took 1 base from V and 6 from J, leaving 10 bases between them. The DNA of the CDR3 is TGTGCCAGCAGCCAAGTTTGGCCGTTCAATGAGCAGTTCTTC. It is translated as CASSQVWPFNEQFF.

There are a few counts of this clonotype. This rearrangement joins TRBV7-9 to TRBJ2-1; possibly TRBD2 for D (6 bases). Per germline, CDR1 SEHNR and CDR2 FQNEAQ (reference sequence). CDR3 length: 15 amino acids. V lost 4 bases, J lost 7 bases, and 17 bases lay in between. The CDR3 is CASSSPRLGLNEQFF. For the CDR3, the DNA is TGTGCCAGCAGCTCTCCGAGACTAGGCCTTAATGAGCAGTTCTTC.

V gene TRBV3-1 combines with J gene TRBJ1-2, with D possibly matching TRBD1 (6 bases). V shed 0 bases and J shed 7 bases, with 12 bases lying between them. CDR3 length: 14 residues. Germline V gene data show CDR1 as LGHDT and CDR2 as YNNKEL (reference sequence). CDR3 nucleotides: TGTGCCAGCAGCCAAGAAGGAGGACAGTTTGGCTACACCTTC. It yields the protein CASSQEGGQFGYTF.

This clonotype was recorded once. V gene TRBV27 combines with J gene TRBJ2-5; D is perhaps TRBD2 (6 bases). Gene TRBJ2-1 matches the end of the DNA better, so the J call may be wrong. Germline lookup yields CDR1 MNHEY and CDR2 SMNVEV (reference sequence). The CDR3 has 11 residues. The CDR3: CASRRDSEQFF. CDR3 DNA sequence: TGTGCCAGCAGGCGGGATAGCGAGCAGTTCTTC.

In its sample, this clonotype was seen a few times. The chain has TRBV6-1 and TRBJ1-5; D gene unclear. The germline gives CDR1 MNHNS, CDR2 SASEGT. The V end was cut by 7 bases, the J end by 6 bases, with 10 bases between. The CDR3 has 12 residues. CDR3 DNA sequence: TGTGCCAGCATCGGGGAAAGTCAGCCCCAGCATTTT. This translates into CASIGESQPQHF.

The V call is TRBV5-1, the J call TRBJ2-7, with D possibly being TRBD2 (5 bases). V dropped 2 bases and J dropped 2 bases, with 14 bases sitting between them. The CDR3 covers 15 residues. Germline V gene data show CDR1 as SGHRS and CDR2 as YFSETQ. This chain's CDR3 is CASSLREGFPYEQYF. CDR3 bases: TGCGCCAGCAGCTTACGGGAAGGGTTTCCCTACGAGCAGTACTTC.

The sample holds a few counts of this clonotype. CDR3 in DNA: TGTGCCAGCAGCCGCGAGACATCTGAAGCTTTCTTT. Its translation: CASSRETSEAFF. The chain is built from TRBV6-5 and TRBJ1-1; D gene unclear. Germline V gene sequence: CDR1 MNHEY, CDR2 SVGAGI. The CDR3 runs to 12 residues. V shed 6 bases and J shed 6 bases, with 11 bases lying between them.

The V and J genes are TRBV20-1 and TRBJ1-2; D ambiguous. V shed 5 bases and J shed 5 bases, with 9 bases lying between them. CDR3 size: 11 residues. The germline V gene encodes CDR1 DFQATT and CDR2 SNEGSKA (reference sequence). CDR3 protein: CSAPLDYGYTF. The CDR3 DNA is TGCAGTGCTCCCCTCGATTATGGCTACACCTTC.

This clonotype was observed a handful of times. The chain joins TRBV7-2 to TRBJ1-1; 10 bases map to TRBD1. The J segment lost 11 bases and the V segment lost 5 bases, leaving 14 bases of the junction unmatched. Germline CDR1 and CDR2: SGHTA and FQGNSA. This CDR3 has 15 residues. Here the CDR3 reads CASSVRQGAHLFAFF. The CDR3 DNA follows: TGTGCCAGCAGCGTCCGACAGGGGGCGCATCTGTTTGCTTTCTTT.

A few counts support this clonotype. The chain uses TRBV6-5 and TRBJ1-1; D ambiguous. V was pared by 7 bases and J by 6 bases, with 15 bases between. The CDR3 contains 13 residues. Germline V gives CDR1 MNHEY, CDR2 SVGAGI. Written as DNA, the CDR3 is TGTGCCAGCACCTCTCGTCGGGGAGCTGAAGCTTTCTTT. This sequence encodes CASTSRRGAEAFF.

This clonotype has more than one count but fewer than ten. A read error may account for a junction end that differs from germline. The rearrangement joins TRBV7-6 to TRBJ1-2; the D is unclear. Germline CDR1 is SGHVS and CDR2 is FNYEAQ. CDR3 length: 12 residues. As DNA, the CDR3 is TGCGCCAGCAGCCCTATTGTGAACGGCTACACCTTC. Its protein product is CASSPIVNGYTF.

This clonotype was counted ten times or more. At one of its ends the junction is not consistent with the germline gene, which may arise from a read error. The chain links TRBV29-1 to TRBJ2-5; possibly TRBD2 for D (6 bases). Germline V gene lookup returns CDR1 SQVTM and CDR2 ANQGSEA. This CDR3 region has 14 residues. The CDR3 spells CSLELAGMQETQYF. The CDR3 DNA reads TGCAGCCTTGAACTGGCGGGAATGCAAGAGACCCAGTACTTC.

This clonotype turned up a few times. The CDR3 is CSAEQFTDTQYF. The CDR3 DNA reads as TGCAGTGCTGAACAGTTCACAGATACGCAGTATTTT. The chain joins TRBV20-1 to TRBJ2-3; no definite D call. CDR3 length: 12 amino acids. Germline V gene data show CDR1 as DFQATT and CDR2 as SNEGSKA (reference sequence). V gave up 5 bases and J gave up 2 bases, with 8 bases separating them.

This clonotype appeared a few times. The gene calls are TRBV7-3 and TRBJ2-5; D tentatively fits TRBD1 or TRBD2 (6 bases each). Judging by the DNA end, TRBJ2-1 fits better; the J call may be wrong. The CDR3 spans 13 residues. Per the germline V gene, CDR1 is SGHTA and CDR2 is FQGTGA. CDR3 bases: TGTGCCAGCAGCTTAATAACGGGGGCGATGCAGTTCTTC. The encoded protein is CASSLITGAMQFF.

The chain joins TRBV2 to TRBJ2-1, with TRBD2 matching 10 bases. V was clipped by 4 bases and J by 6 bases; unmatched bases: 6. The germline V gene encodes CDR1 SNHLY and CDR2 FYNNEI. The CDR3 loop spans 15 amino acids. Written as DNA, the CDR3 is TGTGCCAGCAGTGTGGGGACTAGCGCTATCAATGAGCAGTTCTTC. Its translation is CASSVGTSAINEQFF.

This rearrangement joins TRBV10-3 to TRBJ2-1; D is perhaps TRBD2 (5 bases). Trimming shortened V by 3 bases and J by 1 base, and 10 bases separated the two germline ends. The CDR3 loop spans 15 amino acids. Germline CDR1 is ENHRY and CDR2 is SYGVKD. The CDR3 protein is CAISDRDRSYNEQFF. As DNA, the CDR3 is TGTGCCATCAGTGATCGGGATAGGTCCTACAATGAGCAGTTCTTC.

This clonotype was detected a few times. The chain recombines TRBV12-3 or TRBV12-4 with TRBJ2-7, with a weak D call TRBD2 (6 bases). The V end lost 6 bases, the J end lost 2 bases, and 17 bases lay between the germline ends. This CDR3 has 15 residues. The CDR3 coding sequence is TGTGCCAGCAGACCACCGGGACTGATTCCCTACGAGCAGTACTTC. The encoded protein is CASRPPGLIPYEQYF.

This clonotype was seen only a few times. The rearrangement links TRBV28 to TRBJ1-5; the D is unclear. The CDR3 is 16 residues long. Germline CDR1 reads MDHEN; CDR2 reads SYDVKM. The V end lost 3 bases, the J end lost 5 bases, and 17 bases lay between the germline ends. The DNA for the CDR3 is TGTGCCAGCAGTTTTAAGTTAATGGGCGACCATCAGCCCCAGCATTTT. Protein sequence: CASSFKLMGDHQPQHF.

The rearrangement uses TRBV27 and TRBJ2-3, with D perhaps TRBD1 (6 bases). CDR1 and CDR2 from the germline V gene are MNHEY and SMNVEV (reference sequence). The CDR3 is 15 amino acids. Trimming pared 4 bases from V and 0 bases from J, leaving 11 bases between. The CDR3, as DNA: TGTGCCAGCAGTTCTCGGACAGCCAGCACAGATACGCAGTATTTT. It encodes CASSSRTASTDTQYF.

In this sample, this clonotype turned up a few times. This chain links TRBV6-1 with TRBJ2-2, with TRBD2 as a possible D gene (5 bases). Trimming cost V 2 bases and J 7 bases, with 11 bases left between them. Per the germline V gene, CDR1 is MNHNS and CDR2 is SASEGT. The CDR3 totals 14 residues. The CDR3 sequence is CASSEWELGGELFF. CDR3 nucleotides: TGTGCCAGCAGTGAATGGGAGTTGGGCGGGGAGCTGTTTTTT.

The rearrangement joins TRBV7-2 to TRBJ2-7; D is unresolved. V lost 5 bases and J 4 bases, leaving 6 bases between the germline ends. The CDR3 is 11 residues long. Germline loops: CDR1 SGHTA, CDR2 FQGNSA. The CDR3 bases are TGTGCCAGCAGCATGACTTACGAGCAGTACTTC. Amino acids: CASSMTYEQYF.

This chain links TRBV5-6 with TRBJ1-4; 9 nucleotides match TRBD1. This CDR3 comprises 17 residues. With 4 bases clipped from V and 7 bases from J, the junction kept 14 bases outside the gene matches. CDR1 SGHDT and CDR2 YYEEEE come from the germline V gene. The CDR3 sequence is CASSRQGEELFCEKLFF. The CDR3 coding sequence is TGTGCCAGCAGCCGACAGGGGGAGGAACTTTTTTGTGAAAAACTGTTTTTT.

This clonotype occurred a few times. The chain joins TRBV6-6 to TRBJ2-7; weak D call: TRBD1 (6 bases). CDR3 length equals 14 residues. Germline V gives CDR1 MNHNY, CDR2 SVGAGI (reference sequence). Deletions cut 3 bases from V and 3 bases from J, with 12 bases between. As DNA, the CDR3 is TGTGCCAGCAGTTATCGGGGACACAACTACGAGCAGTACTTC. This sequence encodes CASSYRGHNYEQYF.